The 12 T cell receptor beta chains presented below share a single source sample, sequenced in a study of somatic mutations in cytotoxic T cells in rheumatoid arthritis (dated by TCRdb to the late 2010s). Libraries were prepared through the immunoSEQ multiplex PCR assay. TCRdb's version of the immuneACCESS table is confined to in-frame rearrangements and falls short of the full clone set. An unresolved V gene accounts for under half of the shortfall where checked; the remainder is of unknown origin. In all, the sample holds 5,000 or so clones, and about 78% of those were seen once. The ten largest clones add up to around 30% of the sample. The sample comprised CD8+ T cells sorted from blood. These receptors all stem from an adult with rheumatoid arthritis.

This sequence joins TRBV5-6 and TRBJ1-4, with D hard to call. The CDR3 runs to 15 residues. V was cut by 1 base and J by 3 bases, with 10 bases left in between. Germline CDR1 SGHDT, CDR2 YYEEEE. The CDR3 sequence is CASSLFNWANEKLFF. CDR3 in DNA: TGTGCCAGCAGCTTGTTTAATTGGGCTAATGAAAAACTGTTTTTT.

This chain connects TRBV5-6 to TRBJ1-1; perhaps TRBD1 as D (5 bases). CDR3 size: 14 residues. Germline V gives CDR1 SGHDT, CDR2 YYEEEE. The ends were cut back, 3 bases at V and 2 bases at J, with 11 bases in the middle. The CDR3, as DNA: TGTGCCAGCAGCTGGGACGGGGTTAACACTGAAGCTTTCTTT. It specifies CASSWDGVNTEAFF.

The chain joins TRBV7-6 to TRBJ2-1; perhaps TRBD1 as D (6 bases). V lost 5 bases, J lost 10 bases, and 27 bases lay in between. The CDR3 has 17 residues. Germline CDR1 SGHVS, CDR2 FNYEAQ. CDR3 sequence: CASSALDGQPIGGEQFF. The CDR3 DNA sequence: TGTGCCAGCAGCGCCCTTGACGGACAGCCGATTGGGGGAGAGCAGTTCTTC. The full variable domain, its missing parts supplied by reference TRBV7-6 and TRBJ2-1, is GAGVSQSPRYKVTKRGQDVALRCDPISGHVSLYWYRQALGQGPEFLTYFNYEAQQDKSGLPNDRFSAERPEGSISTLTIQRTEQRDSAMYRCASSALDGQPIGGEQFFGPGTRLTVL.

This clone was picked up a small number of times. The chain uses TRBV6-5 and TRBJ2-2; 8 positions match TRBD2. The V segment lost 5 bases and the J segment 6 bases; nucleotides outside the gene matches: 8. The CDR3 loop spans 15 amino acids. Germline V CDR1 and CDR2: MNHEY, SVGAGI. CDR3 coding DNA: TGTGCCAGCAGTCGGGGACTAGAGGTCTCCGGGGAGCTGTTTTTT. Translation: CASSRGLEVSGELFF.

The V call is TRBV29-1, the J call TRBJ2-7; D not certain. The CDR3 has 11 residues. In germline, CDR1 is SQVTM, CDR2 ANQGSEA. Trimming stripped 5 bases from V and 2 bases from J, with 7 bases between. Here the CDR3 reads CSVLTAYEQYF. The CDR3 coding sequence is TGCAGCGTTCTCACAGCCTACGAGCAGTACTTC.

V and J are TRBV4-3 and TRBJ2-1; possibly TRBD1 for D (5 bases). V lost 0 bases, J lost 3 bases, and 6 bases lay in between. Germline V CDR1 and CDR2: LGHNA, YSLEER. The CDR3 is 14 amino acids. The CDR3 bases are TGCGCCAGCAGCCAAGATGACAGCTACAATGAGCAGTTCTTC. It encodes CASSQDDSYNEQFF.

The chain couples TRBV4-2 to TRBJ2-2; D is undetermined. Germline CDR1 LGHNA, CDR2 YNFKEQ. Trimming shortened V by 1 base and J by 7 bases, and 4 bases separated the two germline ends. The CDR3 has 12 residues. The CDR3 sequence: CASSQGSGELFF. The CDR3 DNA sequence: TGTGCCAGCAGCCAAGGGAGCGGGGAGCTGTTTTTT.

The J gene is TRBJ1-2, the V gene TRBV29-1, with TRBD1 identical over 9 bases. This CDR3 is built from 14 residues. Germline V lookup: CDR1 SQVTM, CDR2 ANQGSEA. V was pared by 6 bases and J by 6 bases, with 11 bases of the junction left unmatched. The CDR3 spells CSVAPAGQGNGYTF. The DNA for the CDR3 is TGCAGCGTCGCCCCAGCGGGACAGGGAAATGGCTACACCTTC.

The chain is built from TRBV5-6 and TRBJ1-1; tentative D call: TRBD1 (6 bases). The germline CDR1 and CDR2 sequences are SGHDT and YYEEEE. Trimming took off 5 bases at V and 1 base at J, with 15 bases between the two ends. This CDR3 contains 15 residues. In nucleotides, the CDR3 is TGTGCCAGCAGAGCCACCGGGACAACGAACACTGAAGCTTTCTTT. It yields the protein CASRATGTTNTEAFF. Complete variable domain (other parts from reference TRBV5-6 and TRBJ1-1): DAGVTQSPTHLIKTRGQQVTLRCSPKSGHDTVSWYQQALGQGPQFIFQYYEEEERQRGNFPDRFSGHQFPNYSSELNVNALLLGDSALYLCASRATGTTNTEAFFGQGTRLTVV.

The CDR3 is CASSLTMRTGMASYEQYF. CDR3 coding DNA: TGTGCCAGCAGTTTAACTATGAGAACAGGGATGGCGTCCTACGAGCAGTACTTC. The V gene is TRBV27, the J gene TRBJ2-7, with a possible D match to TRBD1 (6 bases). The CDR3 sequence is 18 residues long. V was shortened by 2 bases and J by 1 base, with 21 bases between the two germline ends. Germline-derived CDR1 and CDR2 are MNHEY and SMNVEV (reference sequence).

CDR3 sequence: CASSLGTGRGNYGYTF. CDR3 in DNA: TGTGCCAGCAGCCTGGGGACAGGGAGAGGAAACTATGGCTACACCTTC. The chain recombines TRBV7-9 with TRBJ1-2; 9 nucleotides agree with TRBD1. Germline V CDR1 and CDR2: SEHNR, FQNEAQ (reference sequence). CDR3 length equals 16 residues. With 5 bases clipped from V and 2 bases from J, the junction kept 9 bases outside the gene matches.

V is TRBV7-2 and J is TRBJ2-1; 14 nucleotides match TRBD2. The CDR3 is made up of 17 amino acids. V dropped 1 base and J dropped 5; count of bases not matched to a gene: 4. Germline CDR1 SGHTA, CDR2 FQGNSA. For the CDR3, the DNA is TGTGCCAGCAGCTTAGATAGGACTAGCGGGGGGAACAATGAGCAGTTCTTC. Its protein product is CASSLDRTSGGNNEQFF.